Listed here is a single T cell receptor beta chain. The sample comes from a study of blood T cell repertoires in COVID-19. Study context: Specimens from acute and convalescent COVID-19 originated in the United States, Italy and Spain. PBMCs, B-cell-depleted T cells, or T cells provided the cDNA or gDNA that made up the material.

Source study methods: The assay estimated nucleated cells by amplifying reference gene primers. TCRdb's copy holds only in-frame clones and misses some; the assay was immunoSEQ multiplex PCR. Clonal size and the V and J genes are those of that table, whereas D and trimming came from the DNA. This sample has 170,000 or so clones, with around 87% found just once. The germline V gene encodes CDR1 SNHLY and CDR2 FYNNEI. V lost 7 bases to trimming and J lost 1 base; unmatched junction nucleotides: 6. The CDR3 length is 15 residues. The genes are TRBV2 and TRBJ2-1, with 8 bases matching TRBD2. The source of this sequence is a man aged 35 to 55 with active or convalescent COVID-19. Sequencing used peripheral blood. In DNA form, the CDR3 reads TGTGCCAGCAACGCCGGGACTAGTTCCTACAATGAGCAGTTCTTC. Translation: CASNAGTSSYNEQFF.